This T cell receptor beta chain was profiled in a study of CD8 T cells in Susac syndrome. The CDR3 is 18 amino acids. V dropped 3 bases and J dropped 5; count of bases not matched to a gene: 14. From germline, CDR1 is KGHSH and CDR2 LQKENI. The RNA, 0.5 to 1 ug, was put through reverse transcription using random hexamers. Across 54 Vbeta and 13 Jbeta, TCR beta CDR3 was amplified with immunoSEQ multiplex PCR. In TCRdb, the immunoSEQ multiplex PCR reads were re-called with MiXCR into one record per CDR3 protein. The sample lists a few hundred thousand distinct CDR3 sequences, about 88% occurring once. Sequencing of TCR beta was undertaken in CD8+ and CD4+ T cells derived from blood. Through negative isolation, CD4+ and CD8+ T cells were obtained, while TEMRA cells were enriched using FACS.

The genes are TRBV18 and TRBJ2-7, with 12 nucleotides matching TRBD2. The sequencing input was CD8+ T cells from PBMCs. This TCR came from a human donor with multiple sclerosis. The CDR3 region is CASSPSASGRGPYDEQYF. As DNA, the CDR3 is TGTGCCAGCTCACCCTCTGCTAGCGGGAGGGGCCCCTACGACGAGCAGTACTTC.